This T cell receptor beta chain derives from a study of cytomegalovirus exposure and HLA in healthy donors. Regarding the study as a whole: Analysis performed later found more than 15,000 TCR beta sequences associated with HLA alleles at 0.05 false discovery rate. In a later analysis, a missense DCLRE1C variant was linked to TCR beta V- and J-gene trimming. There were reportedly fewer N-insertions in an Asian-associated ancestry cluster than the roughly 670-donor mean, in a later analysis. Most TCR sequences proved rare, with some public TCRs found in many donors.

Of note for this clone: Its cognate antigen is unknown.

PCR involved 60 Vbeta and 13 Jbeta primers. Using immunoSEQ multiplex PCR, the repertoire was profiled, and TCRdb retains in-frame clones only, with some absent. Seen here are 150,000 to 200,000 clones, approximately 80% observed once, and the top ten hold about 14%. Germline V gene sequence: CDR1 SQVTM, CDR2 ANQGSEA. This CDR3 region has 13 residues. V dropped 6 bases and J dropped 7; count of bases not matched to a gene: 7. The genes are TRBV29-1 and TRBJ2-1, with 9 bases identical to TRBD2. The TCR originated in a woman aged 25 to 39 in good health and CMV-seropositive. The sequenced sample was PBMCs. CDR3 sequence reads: CSVGGGGGNEQFF. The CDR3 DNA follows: TGCAGCGTGGGCGGCGGGGGGGGTAATGAGCAGTTCTTC.